This TCR beta chain was captured in a study of blood T cell repertoires in COVID-19. Study-level background: Researchers got acute and convalescent COVID-19 samples from the United States, Italy and Spain. From T cells, B-cell-depleted T cells, or PBMCs came the material, which was cDNA or gDNA.

As processed by the authors: The assay estimated nucleated cells by amplifying reference gene primers. Produced via immunoSEQ multiplex PCR; TCRdb's table is partial and in-frame only. The V and J calls and clone size were taken over from that table, and D and trimming were inferred from the DNA. There are roughly 200,000 clones in the sample; about 78% occur only once, and about 9% lies in the top ten. The clonotype was recovered from a woman in her 50s with active or convalescent COVID-19. Sequencing input: peripheral blood.

The CDR3 region has the DNA TGTGCCAGCAGCAAAGGTTTCGGAGGGTCCTACAATGAGCAGTTCTTC. Amino acid sequence: CASSKGFGGSYNEQFF. The chain uses TRBV21-1 and TRBJ2-1; TRBD2 was called by the table and not checked on the DNA. TRBV21-1 is reported as a pseudogene. This CDR3 spans 16 amino acids.